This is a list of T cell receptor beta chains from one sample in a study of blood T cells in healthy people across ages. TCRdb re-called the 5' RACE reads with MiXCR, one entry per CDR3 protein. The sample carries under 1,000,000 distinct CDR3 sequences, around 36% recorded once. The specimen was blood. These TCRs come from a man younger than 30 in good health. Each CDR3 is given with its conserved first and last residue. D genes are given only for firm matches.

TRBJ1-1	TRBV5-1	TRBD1	CASSPFGQGNTEAFF
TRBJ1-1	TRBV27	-	CASSSPPKEAFF
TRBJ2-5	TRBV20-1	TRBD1	CSARIGPIFRGRTRTQYF
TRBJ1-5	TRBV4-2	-	CASSQVGKPQHF
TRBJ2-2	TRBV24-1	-	CATSERVTGELFF
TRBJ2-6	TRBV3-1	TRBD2	CASSGTGGSSSGANVLTF
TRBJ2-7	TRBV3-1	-	CASSPLNSEQYF
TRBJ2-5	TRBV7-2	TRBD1	CASSSQVGTGETQYF
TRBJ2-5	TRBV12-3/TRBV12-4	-	CASSPSVGKSQETQYF
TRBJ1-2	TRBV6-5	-	CASSAGSTFGYTF
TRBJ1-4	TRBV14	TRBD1	CASSQDRGNEKLFF
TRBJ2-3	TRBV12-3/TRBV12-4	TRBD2	CASSLTSGGQTNGSFSTDTQYF
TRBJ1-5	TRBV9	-	CASSVYFQGVNNQPQHF
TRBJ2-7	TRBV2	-	CASRTTGGTYEQYF
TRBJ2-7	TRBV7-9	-	CASSLVRVSQLIHEQYF
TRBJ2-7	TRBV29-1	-	CSVKRLGYEQYF
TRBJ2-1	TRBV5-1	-	CASSLVASSYNEQFF
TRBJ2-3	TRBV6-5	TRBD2	CASTVAGVGNTQYF
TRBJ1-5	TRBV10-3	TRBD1	CAISEGTGIMGNQPQHF
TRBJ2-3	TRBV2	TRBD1	CATTGQNTDTQYF
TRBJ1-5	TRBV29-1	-	CSVLSGGGSQPQHF
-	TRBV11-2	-	CASISVEGRYEQYF
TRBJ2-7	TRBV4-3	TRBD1	CASSPRGGPPYNEQYF
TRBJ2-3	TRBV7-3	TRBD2	CASSRSGGVTDTQYF
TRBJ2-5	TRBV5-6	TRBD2	CASSLPTSETQETQYF
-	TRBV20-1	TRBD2	CSATLGTSGGQYEQYF
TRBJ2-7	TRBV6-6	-	CASSSAGLAEQYF
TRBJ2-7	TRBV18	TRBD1	CASSPGQGQYF
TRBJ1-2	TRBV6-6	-	CASTGGGALAWGYTF
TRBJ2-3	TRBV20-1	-	CSAKGTDTQYF
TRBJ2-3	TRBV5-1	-	CACRHTLPGLRDFADTQYF
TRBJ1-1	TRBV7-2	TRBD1	CASSLNGQADEAFF
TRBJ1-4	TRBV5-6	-	CASSFGAANEKLFF
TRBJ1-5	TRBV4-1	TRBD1	CASSQDRGQGSSNQPQHF
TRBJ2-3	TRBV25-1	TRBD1	CASIDDRGSDTQYF
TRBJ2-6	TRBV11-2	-	CACSLRVGANVLTF
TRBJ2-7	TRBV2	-	CASSATTGIKVYEQYF
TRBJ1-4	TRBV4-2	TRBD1	CASSPRTGVNEKLFF
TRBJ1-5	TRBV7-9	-	CASSQDLAGANQPQHF
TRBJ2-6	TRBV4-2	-	CASSLAALRAGANVLTF
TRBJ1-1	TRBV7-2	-	CASSLALTRPSNTEAFF
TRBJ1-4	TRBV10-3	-	CAITPGPDNEKLFF
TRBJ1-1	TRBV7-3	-	CASSLGELSEAFF
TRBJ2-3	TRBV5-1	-	CASSVGRSGYTDTQYF
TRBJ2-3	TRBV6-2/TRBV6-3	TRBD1	CASSWRQGTDAQYF
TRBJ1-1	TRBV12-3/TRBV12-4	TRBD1	CASSRTGAPNTEAFF
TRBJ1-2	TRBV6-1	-	CASSGPSKNRLAYNYGYTF
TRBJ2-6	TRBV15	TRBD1	CATVSGTGNVLTF
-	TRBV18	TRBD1	CASSPLGQGPTYEQYF
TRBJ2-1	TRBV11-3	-	CASSLSRQQVCNEQFF
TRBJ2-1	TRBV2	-	CASSEGNYNEQFF
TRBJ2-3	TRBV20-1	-	CSDSDTQYF
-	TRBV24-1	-	CATSDSGVSSYNEQYF
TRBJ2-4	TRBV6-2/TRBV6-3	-	CASTPEAFDRTYDQYF
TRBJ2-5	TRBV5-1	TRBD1	CASSLDREQETQYF
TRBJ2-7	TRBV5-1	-	CASSLADRLASSLYTYEQYF
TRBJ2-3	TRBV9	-	CASSVVWGASTDTQYF
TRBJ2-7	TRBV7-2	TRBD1	CASTTGATNEQYF
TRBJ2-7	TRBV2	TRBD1	CASRDGQGRFYEQYF
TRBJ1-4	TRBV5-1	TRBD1	CASSPRAGGNEKLFF